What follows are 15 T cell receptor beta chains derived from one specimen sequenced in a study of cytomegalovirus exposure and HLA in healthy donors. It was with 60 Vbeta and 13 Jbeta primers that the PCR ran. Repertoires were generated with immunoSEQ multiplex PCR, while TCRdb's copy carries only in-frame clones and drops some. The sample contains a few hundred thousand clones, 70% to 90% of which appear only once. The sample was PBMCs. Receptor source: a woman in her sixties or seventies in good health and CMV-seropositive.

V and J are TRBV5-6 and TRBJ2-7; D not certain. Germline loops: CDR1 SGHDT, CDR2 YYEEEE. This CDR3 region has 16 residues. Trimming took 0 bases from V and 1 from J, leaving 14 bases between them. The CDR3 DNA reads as TGTGCCAGCAGCTTGGAGTCAGGTTACATTTCCTACGAGCAGTACTTC. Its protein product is CASSLESGYISYEQYF.

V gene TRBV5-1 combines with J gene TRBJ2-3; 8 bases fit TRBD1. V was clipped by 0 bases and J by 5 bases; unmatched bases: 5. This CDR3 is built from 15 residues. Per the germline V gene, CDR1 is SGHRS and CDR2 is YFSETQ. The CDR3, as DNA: TGCGCCAGCAGCTTGGTCGGACAGGGATTAGATACGCAGTATTTT. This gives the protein CASSLVGQGLDTQYF.

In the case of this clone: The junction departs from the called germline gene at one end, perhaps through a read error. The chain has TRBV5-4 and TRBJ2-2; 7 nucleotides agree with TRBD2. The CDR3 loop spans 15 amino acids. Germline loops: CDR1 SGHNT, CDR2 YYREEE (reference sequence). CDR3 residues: CASSTGTTNTGEPFF. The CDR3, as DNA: TGTGCCAGCAGCACCGGGACTACTAACACCGGGGAGCCGTTTTTT.

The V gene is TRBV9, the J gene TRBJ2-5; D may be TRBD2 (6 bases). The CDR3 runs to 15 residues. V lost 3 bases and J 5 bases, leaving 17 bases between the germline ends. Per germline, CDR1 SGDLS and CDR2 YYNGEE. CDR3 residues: CASSETSLRAETQYF. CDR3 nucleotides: TGTGCCAGCAGCGAGACTAGTTTAAGAGCGGAGACCCAGTACTTC. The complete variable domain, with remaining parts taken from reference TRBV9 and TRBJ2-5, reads DSGVTQTPKHLITATGQRVTLRCSPRSGDLSVYWYQQSLDQGLQFLIQYYNGEERAKGNILERFSAQQFPDLHSELNLSSLELGDSALYFCASSETSLRAETQYFGPGTRLLVL.

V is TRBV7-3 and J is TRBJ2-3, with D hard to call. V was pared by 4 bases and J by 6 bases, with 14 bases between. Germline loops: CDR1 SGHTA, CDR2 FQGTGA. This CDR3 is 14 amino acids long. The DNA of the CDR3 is TGTGCCAGCAGCTCCCACGCTACGCGGGATACGCAGTATTTT. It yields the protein CASSSHATRDTQYF.

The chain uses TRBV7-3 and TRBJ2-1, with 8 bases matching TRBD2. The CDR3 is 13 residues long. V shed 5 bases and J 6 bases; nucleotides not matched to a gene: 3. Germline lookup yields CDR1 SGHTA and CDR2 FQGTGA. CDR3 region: CASSALAANEQFF. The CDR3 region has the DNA TGTGCCAGCAGCGCACTAGCGGCCAATGAGCAGTTCTTC.

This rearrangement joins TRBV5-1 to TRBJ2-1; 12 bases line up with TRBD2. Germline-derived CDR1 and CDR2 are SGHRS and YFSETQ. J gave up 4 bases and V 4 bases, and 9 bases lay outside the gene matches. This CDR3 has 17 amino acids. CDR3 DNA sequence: TGCGCCAGCAGCCCCAGACTAGCGGGGGACTTATACAATGAGCAGTTCTTC. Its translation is CASSPRLAGDLYNEQFF. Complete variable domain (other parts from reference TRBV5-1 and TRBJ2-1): KAGVTQTPRYLIKTRGQQVTLSCSPISGHRSVSWYQQTPGQGLQFLFEYFSETQRNKGNFPGRFSGRQFSNSRSEMNVSTLELGDSALYLCASSPRLAGDLYNEQFFGPGTRLTVL.

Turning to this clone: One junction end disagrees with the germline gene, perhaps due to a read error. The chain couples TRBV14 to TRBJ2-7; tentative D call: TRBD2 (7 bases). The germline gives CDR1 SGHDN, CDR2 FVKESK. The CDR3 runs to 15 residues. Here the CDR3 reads CASSQVGGLTYGQYF. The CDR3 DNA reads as TGTGCCAGCAGCCAAGTGGGGGGGCTGACCTACGGGCAGTACTTC.

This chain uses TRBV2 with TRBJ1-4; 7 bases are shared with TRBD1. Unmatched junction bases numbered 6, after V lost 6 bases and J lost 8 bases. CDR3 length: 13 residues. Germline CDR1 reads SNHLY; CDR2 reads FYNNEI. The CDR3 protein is CASRAGGGEKLFF. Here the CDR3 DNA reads TGTGCCAGCAGGGCAGGGGGAGGAGAAAAACTGTTTTTT.

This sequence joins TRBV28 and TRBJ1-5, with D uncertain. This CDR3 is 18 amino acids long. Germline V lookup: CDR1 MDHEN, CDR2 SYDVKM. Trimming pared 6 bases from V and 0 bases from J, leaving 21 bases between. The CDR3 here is CASRRRDFPPYSNQPQHF. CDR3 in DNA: TGTGCCAGCAGACGCCGGGATTTCCCCCCTTATAGCAATCAGCCCCAGCATTTT.

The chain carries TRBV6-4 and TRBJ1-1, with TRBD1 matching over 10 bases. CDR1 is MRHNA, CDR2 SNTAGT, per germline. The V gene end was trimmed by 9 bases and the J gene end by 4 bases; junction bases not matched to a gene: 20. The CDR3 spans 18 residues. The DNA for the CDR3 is TGTGCCAGACCCAGAATCCGGGACAGGGGTCTCGGAGGCACTGAAGCTTTCTTT. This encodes CARPRIRDRGLGGTEAFF.

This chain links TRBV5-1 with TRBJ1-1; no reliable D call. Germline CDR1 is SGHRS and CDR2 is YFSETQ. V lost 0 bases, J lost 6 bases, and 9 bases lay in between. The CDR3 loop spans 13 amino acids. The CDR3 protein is CASSLVGSSEAFF. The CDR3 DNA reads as TGCGCCAGCAGCTTGGTGGGTAGCTCTGAAGCTTTCTTT.

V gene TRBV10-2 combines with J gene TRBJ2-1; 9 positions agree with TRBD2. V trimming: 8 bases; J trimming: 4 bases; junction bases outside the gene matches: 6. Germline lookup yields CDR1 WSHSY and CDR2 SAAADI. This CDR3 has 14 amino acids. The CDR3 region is CASEDAGGYNEQFF. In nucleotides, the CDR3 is TGCGCCAGCGAAGATGCGGGAGGGTACAATGAGCAGTTCTTC.

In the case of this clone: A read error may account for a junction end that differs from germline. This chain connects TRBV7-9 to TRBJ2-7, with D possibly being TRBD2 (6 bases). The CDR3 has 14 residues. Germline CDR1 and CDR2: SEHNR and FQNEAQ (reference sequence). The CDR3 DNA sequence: TGTGCCAGCAGCCCTGGGACTGTCGCCTACGGGCAGTACTTC. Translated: CASSPGTVAYGQYF. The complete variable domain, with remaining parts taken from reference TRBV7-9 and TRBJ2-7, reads DTGVSQNPRHKITKRGQNVTFRCDPISEHNRLYWYRQTLGQGPEFLTYFQNEAQLEKSRLLSDRFSAERPKGSFSTLEIQRTEQGDSAMYLCASSPGTVAYGQYFGPGTRLTVT.

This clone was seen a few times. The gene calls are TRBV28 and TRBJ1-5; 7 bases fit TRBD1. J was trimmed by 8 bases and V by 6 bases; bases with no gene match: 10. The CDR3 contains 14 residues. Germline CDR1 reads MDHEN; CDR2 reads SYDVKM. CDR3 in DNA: TGTGCCAGCAGCCAGACAGGGTCCGGGGAGCCCCAGCATTTT. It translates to CASSQTGSGEPQHF.